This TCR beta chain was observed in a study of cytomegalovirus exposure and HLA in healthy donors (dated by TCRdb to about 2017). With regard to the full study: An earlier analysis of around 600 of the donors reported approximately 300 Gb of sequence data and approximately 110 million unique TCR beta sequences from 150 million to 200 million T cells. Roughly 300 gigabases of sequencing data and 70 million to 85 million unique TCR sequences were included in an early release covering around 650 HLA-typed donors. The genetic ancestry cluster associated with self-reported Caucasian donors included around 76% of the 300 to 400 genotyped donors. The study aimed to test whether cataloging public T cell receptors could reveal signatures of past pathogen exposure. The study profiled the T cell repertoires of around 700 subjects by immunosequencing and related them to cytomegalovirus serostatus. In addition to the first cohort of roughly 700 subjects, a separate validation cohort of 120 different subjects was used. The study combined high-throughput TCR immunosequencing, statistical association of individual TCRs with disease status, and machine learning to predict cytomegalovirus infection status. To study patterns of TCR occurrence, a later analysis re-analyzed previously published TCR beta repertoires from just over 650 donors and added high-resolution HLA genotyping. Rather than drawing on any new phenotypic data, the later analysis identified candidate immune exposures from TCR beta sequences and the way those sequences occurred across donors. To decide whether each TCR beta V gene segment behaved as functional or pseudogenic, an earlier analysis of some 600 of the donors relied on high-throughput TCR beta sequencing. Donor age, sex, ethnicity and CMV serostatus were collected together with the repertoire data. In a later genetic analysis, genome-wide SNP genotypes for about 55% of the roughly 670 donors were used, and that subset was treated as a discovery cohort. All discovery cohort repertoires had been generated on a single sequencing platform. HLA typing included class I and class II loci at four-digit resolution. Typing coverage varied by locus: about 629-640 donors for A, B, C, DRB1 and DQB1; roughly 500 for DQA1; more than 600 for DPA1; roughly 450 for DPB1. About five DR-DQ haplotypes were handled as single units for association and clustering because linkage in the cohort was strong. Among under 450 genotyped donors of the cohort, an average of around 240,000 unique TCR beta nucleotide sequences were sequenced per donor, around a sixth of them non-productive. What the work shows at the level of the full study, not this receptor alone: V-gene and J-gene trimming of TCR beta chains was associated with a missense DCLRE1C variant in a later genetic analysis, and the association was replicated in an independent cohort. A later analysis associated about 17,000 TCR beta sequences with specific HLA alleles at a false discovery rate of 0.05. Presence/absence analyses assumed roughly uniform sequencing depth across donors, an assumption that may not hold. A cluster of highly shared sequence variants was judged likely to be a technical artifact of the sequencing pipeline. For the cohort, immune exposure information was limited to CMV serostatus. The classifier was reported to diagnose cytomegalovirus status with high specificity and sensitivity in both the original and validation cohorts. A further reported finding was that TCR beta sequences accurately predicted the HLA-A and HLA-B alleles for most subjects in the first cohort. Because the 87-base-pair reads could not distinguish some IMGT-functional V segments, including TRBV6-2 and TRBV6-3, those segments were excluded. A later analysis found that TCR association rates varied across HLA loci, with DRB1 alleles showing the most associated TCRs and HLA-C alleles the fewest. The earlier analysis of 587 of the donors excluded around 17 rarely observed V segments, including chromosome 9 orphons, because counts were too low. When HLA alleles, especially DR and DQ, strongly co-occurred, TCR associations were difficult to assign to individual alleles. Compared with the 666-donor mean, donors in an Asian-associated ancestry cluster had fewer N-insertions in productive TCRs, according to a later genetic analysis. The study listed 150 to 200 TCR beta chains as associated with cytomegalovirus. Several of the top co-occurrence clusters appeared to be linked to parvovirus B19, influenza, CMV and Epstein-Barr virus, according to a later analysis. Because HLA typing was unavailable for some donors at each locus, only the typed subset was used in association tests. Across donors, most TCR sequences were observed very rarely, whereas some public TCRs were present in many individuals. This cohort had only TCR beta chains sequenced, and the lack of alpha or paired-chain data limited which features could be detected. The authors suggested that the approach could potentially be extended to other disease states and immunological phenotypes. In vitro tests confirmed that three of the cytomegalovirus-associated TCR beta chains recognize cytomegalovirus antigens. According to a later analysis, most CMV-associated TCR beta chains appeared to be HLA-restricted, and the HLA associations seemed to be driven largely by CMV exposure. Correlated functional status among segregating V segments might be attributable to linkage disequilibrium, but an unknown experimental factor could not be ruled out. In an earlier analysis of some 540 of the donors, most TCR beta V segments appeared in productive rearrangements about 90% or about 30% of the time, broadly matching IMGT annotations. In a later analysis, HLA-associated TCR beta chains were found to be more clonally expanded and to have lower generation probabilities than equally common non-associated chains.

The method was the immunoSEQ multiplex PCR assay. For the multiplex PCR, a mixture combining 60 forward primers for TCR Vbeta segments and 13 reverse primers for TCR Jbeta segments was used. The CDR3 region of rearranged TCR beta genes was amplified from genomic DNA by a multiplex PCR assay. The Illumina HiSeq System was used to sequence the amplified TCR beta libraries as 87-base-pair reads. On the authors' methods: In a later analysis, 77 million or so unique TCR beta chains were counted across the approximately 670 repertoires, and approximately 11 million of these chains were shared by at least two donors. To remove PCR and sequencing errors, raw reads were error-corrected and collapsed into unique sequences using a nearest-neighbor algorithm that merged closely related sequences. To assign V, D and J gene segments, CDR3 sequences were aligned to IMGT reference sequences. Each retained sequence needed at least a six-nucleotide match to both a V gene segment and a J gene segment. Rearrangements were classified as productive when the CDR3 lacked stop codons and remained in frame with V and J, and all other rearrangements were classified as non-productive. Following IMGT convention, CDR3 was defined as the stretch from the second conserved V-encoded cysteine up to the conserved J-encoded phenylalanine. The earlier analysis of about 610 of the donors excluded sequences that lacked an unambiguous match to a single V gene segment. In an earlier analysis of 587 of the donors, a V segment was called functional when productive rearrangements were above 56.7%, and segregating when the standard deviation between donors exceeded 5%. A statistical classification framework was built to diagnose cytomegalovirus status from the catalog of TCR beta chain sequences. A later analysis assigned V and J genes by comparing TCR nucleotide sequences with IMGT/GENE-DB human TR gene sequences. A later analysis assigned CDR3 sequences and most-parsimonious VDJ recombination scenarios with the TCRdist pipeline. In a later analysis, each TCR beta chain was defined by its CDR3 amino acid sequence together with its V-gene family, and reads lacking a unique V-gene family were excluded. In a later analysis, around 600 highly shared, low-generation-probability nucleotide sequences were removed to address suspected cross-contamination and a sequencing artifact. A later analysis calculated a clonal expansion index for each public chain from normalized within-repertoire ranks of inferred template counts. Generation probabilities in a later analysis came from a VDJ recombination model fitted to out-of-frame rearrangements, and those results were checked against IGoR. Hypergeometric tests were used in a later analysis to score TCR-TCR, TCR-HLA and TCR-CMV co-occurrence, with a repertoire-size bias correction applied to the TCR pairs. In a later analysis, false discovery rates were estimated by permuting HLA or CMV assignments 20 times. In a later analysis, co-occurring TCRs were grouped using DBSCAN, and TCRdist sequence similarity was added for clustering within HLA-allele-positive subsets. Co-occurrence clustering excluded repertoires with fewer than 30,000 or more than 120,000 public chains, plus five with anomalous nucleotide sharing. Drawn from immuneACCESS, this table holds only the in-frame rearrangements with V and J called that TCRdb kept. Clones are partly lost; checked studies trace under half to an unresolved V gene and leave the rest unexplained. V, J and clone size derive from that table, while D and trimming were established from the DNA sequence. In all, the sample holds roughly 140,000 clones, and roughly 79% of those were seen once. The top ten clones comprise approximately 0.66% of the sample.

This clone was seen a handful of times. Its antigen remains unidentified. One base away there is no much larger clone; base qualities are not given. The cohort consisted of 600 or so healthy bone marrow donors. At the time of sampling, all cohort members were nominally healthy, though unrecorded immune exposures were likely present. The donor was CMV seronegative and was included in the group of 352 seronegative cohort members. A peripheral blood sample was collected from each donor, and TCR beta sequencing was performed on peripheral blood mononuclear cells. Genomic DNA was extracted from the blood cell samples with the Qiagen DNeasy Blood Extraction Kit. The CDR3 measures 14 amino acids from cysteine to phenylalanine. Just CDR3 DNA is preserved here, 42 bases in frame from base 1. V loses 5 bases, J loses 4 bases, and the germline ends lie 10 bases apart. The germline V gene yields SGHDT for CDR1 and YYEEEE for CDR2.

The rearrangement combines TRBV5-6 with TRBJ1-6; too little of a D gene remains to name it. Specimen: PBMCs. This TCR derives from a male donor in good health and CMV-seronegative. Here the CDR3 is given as CASSWRVYNSPLHF. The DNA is TGTGCCAGCAGTTGGCGGGTGTATAATTCACCCCTCCACTTT.